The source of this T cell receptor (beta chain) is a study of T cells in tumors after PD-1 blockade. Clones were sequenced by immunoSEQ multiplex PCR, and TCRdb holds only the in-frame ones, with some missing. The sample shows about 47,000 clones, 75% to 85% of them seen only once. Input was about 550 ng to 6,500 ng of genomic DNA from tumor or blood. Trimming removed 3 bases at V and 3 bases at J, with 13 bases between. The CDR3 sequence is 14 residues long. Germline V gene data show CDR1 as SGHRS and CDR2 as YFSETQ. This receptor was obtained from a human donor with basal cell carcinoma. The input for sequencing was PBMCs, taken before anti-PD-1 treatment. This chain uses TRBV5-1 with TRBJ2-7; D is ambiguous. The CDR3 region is CASSSATVVYEQYF. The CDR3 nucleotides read TGCGCCAGCAGCTCGGCGACGGTCGTCTACGAGCAGTACTTC.